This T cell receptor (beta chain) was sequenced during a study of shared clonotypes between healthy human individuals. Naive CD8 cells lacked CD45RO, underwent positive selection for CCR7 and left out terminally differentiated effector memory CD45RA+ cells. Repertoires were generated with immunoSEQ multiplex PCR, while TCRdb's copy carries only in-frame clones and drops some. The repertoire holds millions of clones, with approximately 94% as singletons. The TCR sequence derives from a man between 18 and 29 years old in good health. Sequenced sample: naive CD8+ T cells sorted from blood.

The chain's CDR3 is CAWSVLGTYNEQFF. The DNA of the CDR3 is TGTGCCTGGAGTGTACTGGGGACCTACAATGAGCAGTTCTTC. V is TRBV30 and J is TRBJ2-1; D remains ambiguous. The CDR3 is 14 amino acids. V was pared by 0 bases and J by 2 bases, with 8 bases between. Looked up from germline, CDR1 is GTSNPN and CDR2 is SVGIG (reference sequence).